Shown below are 15 T cell receptor beta chains from a single sample sequenced in a study of Ad26.COV2.S vaccination and SARS-CoV-2 variants. The assay was immunoSEQ multiplex PCR, and TCRdb's table has in-frame clones only and misses some. The data contain more than 150,000 clones, around nine tenths of them seen just once; the ten biggest clones take up about 5.5%. Sequenced here: peripheral blood, sampled after recovery from COVID-19. The receptors were sampled from a human donor who had recovered from COVID-19.

This chain links TRBV27 with TRBJ2-5; unclear D gene. From germline, CDR1 is MNHEY and CDR2 SMNVEV (reference sequence). Trimming cost V 5 bases and J 3 bases, with 10 bases left between them. The CDR3 is 13 amino acids. CDR3 nucleotides: TGTGCCAGCAGTCCAGACAATAAAGAGACCCAGTACTTC. Translating it yields CASSPDNKETQYF.

The chain recombines TRBV6-5 with TRBJ1-1; a possible D gene is TRBD1 (5 bases). Germline assignment: CDR1 MNHEY and CDR2 SVGAGI. This CDR3 contains 14 residues. Trimming cost V 6 bases and J 0 bases, with 11 bases left between them. This CDR3 is CASRVGGMNTEAFF. CDR3 nucleotide sequence: TGTGCCAGCAGGGTTGGGGGAATGAACACTGAAGCTTTCTTT.

The genes are TRBV28 and TRBJ1-5, with unresolved D. Germline-derived CDR1 and CDR2 are MDHEN and SYDVKM. V was trimmed by 7 bases and J by 0 bases, leaving 13 bases between them. CDR3 length: 15 residues. The CDR3 DNA sequence: TGTGCCAGCATCCTCGGTGAGGGTAGCAATCAGCCCCAGCATTTT. This gives the protein CASILGEGSNQPQHF.

The chain links TRBV7-2 to TRBJ2-3; TRBD2 agrees at 14 bases. The CDR3 totals 17 residues. V gave up 4 bases and J gave up 3 bases; unmatched junction bases: 6. Germline V gene data show CDR1 as SGHTA and CDR2 as FQGNSA. CDR3 in DNA: TGTGCCAGCAGCTCGGGACTAGCGGGGGCCCGGACAGATACGCAGTATTTT. Its translation is CASSSGLAGARTDTQYF.

V and J are TRBV7-8 and TRBJ2-5; D uncertain. This CDR3 has 12 amino acids. V lost 5 bases and J 4 bases, leaving 8 bases between the germline ends. Looked up from germline, CDR1 is SGHVS and CDR2 is FQNEAQ. The CDR3 sequence: CASSHSPETQYF. CDR3 nucleotides: TGTGCCAGCAGCCACTCCCCAGAGACCCAGTACTTC.

V usage is TRBV7-3 and J usage is TRBJ2-5, with D possibly matching TRBD2 (5 bases). Germline CDR1 and CDR2: SGHTA and FQGTGA. This CDR3 comprises 13 residues. Trimming pared 5 bases from V and 4 bases from J, leaving 11 bases between. CDR3 loop: CASSADYLETQYF. In nucleotides, the CDR3 is TGTGCCAGCAGCGCCGACTACCTAGAGACCCAGTACTTC.

This clone was detected once. CDR3 in amino acids: CASSLRRGMGTDTQYF. The CDR3 nucleotides read TGTGCCAGCAGCCTCAGACGGGGGATGGGCACAGATACGCAGTATTTT. The V gene is TRBV21-1, the J gene TRBJ2-3; TRBD2 is the table's D call and was not checked against the DNA. TRBV21-1 is classified as a pseudogene. This CDR3 has 16 residues.

This chain connects TRBV3-1 (or the pseudogene TRBV3-2) to TRBJ2-1; the D gene could be TRBD1 or TRBD2 (5 bases each). CDR1 is LGHDT and CDR2 is YNNKEL in the germline V gene (reference sequence). V gave up 3 bases and J gave up 2 bases, with 11 bases separating them. The CDR3 covers 15 residues. CDR3 bases: TGTGCCAGCAGCCAGGGGGAACTCCCCTACAATGAGCAGTTCTTC. It specifies CASSQGELPYNEQFF.

This clone was found a few times. The chain joins TRBV7-2 to TRBJ2-1; D is uncertain. V was clipped by 5 bases and J by 1 base, with 12 bases between them. This CDR3 region has 15 residues. Germline V gene data show CDR1 as SGHTA and CDR2 as FQGNSA. CDR3 residues: CASSSSYGSYNEQFF. The DNA for the CDR3 is TGTGCCAGCAGCAGCTCCTATGGTTCCTACAATGAGCAGTTCTTC.

The V call is TRBV3-1 (or the pseudogene TRBV3-2), the J call TRBJ2-3; tentatively, D is TRBD2 (6 bases). Trimming left V 3 bases short and J 3 bases short, with 22 bases between. The CDR3 has 18 amino acids. From germline, CDR1 is LGHDT and CDR2 YNNKEL (reference sequence). The CDR3 here is CASSHGGLLGGRTDTQYF. Written as DNA, the CDR3 is TGTGCCAGCAGCCATGGAGGGCTTCTGGGGGGAAGGACAGATACGCAGTATTTT.

The CDR3 loop reads CASTTRGSSYNSPLHF. CDR3 sequence (DNA): TGTGCCAGCACCACAAGGGGGAGCTCCTATAATTCACCCCTCCACTTT. The chain carries TRBV2 and TRBJ1-6, with a tentative D call TRBD1 (6 bases). CDR3 length: 16 residues. Looked up from germline, CDR1 is SNHLY and CDR2 is FYNNEI. V was clipped by 7 bases and J by 0 bases, with 13 bases between them. Complete variable domain (other parts from reference TRBV2 and TRBJ1-6): EPEVTQTPSHQVTQMGQEVILRCVPISNHLYFYWYRQILGQKVEFLVSFYNNEISEKSEIFDDQFSVERPDGSNFTLKIRSTKLEDSAMYFCASTTRGSSYNSPLHFGNGTRLTVT.

The chain couples TRBV4-2 to TRBJ2-5; 8 bases are shared with TRBD2. Per germline, CDR1 LGHNA and CDR2 YNFKEQ. The trim removed 5 bases at V and 5 bases at J, leaving 10 bases unmatched. The CDR3 is made up of 15 amino acids. CDR3: CASSSLGLVGETQYF. The CDR3 DNA reads as TGTGCCAGCAGCTCCTTGGGACTAGTGGGGGAGACCCAGTACTTC.

The chain joins TRBV5-6 to TRBJ2-6, with 7 bases lining up with TRBD1. Germline V CDR1 and CDR2: SGHDT, YYEEEE. Trimming removed 6 bases from V and 0 bases from J; junction bases left unmatched: 6. The CDR3 contains 16 residues. CDR3 nucleotides: TGTGCCAGCACCCGACAGGGCCTCTCTGGGGCCAACGTCCTGACTTTC. Protein product: CASTRQGLSGANVLTF.

This chain uses TRBV28 with TRBJ2-2; possible D gene TRBD2, 6 bases. The germline V gene encodes CDR1 MDHEN and CDR2 SYDVKM. This CDR3 region has 14 residues. V lost 7 bases, J lost 7 bases, and 16 bases lay in between. The CDR3 DNA is TGTGCCAGCACCCTTCCTACGGGGGTCGGGGAGCTGTTTTTT. This translates into CASTLPTGVGELFF.

The V and J genes are TRBV5-1 and TRBJ1-1; D may be TRBD1 (5 bases). V was clipped by 0 bases and J by 8 bases, with 11 bases between them. Germline V gives CDR1 SGHRS, CDR2 YFSETQ. The CDR3 contains 13 residues. The CDR3 DNA follows: TGCGCCAGCAGCTTGGTTGGGGGATTGGAAGCTTTCTTT. Translation gives CASSLVGGLEAFF. Combining the CDR3 with reference TRBV5-1 and TRBJ1-1 gives the whole variable domain KAGVTQTPRYLIKTRGQQVTLSCSPISGHRSVSWYQQTPGQGLQFLFEYFSETQRNKGNFPGRFSGRQFSNSRSEMNVSTLELGDSALYLCASSLVGGLEAFFGQGTRLTVV.